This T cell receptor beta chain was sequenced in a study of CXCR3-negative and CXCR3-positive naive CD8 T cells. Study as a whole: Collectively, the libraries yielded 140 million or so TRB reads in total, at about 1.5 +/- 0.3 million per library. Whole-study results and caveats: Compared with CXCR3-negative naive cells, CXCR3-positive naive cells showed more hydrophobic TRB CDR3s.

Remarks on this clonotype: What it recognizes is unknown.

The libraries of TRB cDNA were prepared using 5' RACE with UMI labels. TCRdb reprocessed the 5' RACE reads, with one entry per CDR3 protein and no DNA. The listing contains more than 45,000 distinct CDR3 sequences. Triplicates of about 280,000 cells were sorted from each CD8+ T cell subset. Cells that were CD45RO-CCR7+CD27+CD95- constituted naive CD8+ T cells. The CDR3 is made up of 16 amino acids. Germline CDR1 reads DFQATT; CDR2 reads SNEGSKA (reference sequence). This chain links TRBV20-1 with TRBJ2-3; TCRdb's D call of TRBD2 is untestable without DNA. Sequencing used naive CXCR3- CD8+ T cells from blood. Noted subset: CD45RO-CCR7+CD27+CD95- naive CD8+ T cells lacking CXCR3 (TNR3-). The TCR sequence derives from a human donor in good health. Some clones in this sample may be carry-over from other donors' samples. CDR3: CSAIPLAGGPADTQYF.